The rows below give T cell receptor beta chains drawn from one sample of a study of naive and memory T cell subsets. One entry per CDR3 protein results from TCRdb running MiXCR on the UMI-ligation and nested PCR reads. The profile shows about 120,000 distinct CDR3 sequences, about 36% of them singletons. The sequenced material came from central memory CD4+ T cells from blood. These receptor sequences come from a human donor in good health. Both conserved end residues are part of each CDR3. D genes are given only for firm matches. Not every row has a clone size; where given, it reads once, few, many or a size class.

CASSYLVQHGRAINEQFF,TGTGCCAGCAGTTACTTGGTTCAACACGGGAGGGCTATAAATGAGCAGTTCTTC,few,TRBJ2-1,TRBV6-5,TRBD2
CASSRTIQGEADQPQHF,TGTGCCAGTAGCCGCACGATACAGGGAGAGGCTGATCAGCCCCAGCATTTT,.,TRBJ1-5,TRBV19,.
CASSPPTGVFPQHF,TGTGCCAGCTCACCACCGACAGGGGTTTTCCCCCAGCATTTT,.,TRBJ1-5,TRBV18,TRBD1
CSVEENYEQYF,TGCAGCGTTGAAGAGAACTACGAGCAGTACTTC,many,TRBJ2-7,TRBV29-1,.
CSVESGTGGYEQYF,TGCAGCGTTGAATCCGGGACAGGGGGATACGAGCAGTACTTC,many,TRBJ2-7,TRBV29-1,TRBD1
CASSPLWSRDTYEQYF,TGTGCCAGCTCACCATTGTGGTCCAGGGATACCTACGAGCAGTACTTC,.,TRBJ2-7,TRBV18,.
CASSLFWTSAYEQYF,TGCGCCAGCAGCTTGTTTTGGACTAGCGCCTACGAGCAGTACTTC,.,TRBJ2-7,TRBV5-1,TRBD2
CASSYSNGGTTLTQYF,TGTGCCAGCAGTTACTCGAACGGCGGGACTACCCTTACGCAGTATTTT,few,TRBJ2-3,TRBV6-2/TRBV6-3,TRBD2
CASSYSTGGGNTIYF,TGTGCCAGCAGTTACTCGACAGGGGGCGGAAACACCATATATTTT,.,TRBJ1-3,TRBV6-5,TRBD1
CASSPGQGILDTQYF,TGTGCCAGCTCACCTGGACAGGGTATCTTGGATACGCAGTATTTT,.,TRBJ2-3,TRBV18,TRBD1
CASSQDLRGNGVMNTEAFF,TGTGCCAGCAGCCAAGATCTGAGGGGGAACGGGGTCATGAACACTGAAGCTTTCTTT,.,TRBJ1-1,TRBV14,.
CASSDVGLNEQFF,TGTGCCAGCAGTGATGTGGGGCTCAATGAGCAGTTCTTC,few,TRBJ2-1,TRBV2,.
CASRDSYNSPLHF,TGTGCCAGCAGGGACAGTTATAATTCACCCCTCCACTTT,few,TRBJ1-6,TRBV3-1,.
CATSESGSGNWNTQYF,TGTGCCACCAGTGAGAGTGGTAGCGGGAATTGGAATACGCAGTATTTT,few,TRBJ2-3,TRBV24-1,TRBD2
CASSSWGSSGRAVNEQFF,TGCGCCAGCAGCTCATGGGGCTCTAGCGGGAGGGCCGTCAATGAGCAGTTCTTC,.,TRBJ2-1,TRBV5-1,TRBD2
CASSLRTSDHHEQFF,TGTGCCAGCAGCTTGAGGACTAGCGATCACCATGAGCAGTTCTTC,few,TRBJ2-1,TRBV7-9,TRBD2
CAIAQGSHEQYF,TGTGCCATCGCACAGGGATCGCACGAGCAGTACTTC,medium-sized,TRBJ2-7,TRBV10-3,.
CASSFGDSHGPDTQYF,TGCGCCAGCAGCTTTGGTGACTCACATGGCCCAGATACGCAGTATTTT,.,TRBJ2-3,TRBV5-1,.
CASSPTFYEQYF,TGTGCCAGCAGCCCGACCTTCTACGAGCAGTACTTC,.,TRBJ2-7,TRBV11-2,.
CASSQDPRGSKYF,TGTGCCAGCAGCCAAGATCCCCGCGGAAGCAAGTACTTC,.,TRBJ2-7,TRBV3-1,.
CASSRQGRHMNTEAFF,TGTGCCAGCAGCCGACAGGGGCGACATATGAACACTGAAGCTTTCTTT,.,TRBJ1-1,TRBV14,TRBD1
CSVSGTLNGEQYF,TGCAGCGTTAGCGGAACGCTTAACGGCGAGCAGTACTTC,many,TRBJ2-7,TRBV20-1,.
CASREQGSSYEQYF,TGTGCCAGCAGGGAGCAGGGTAGCTCCTACGAGCAGTACTTC,.,TRBJ2-7,TRBV3-1,.
CASSPRDWFGEQFF,TGTGCCAGCAGCCCTAGAGACTGGTTCGGTGAGCAGTTCTTC,.,TRBJ2-1,TRBV7-9,.
CASSLFGQGQDTQYF,TGTGCCAGCAGTTTATTCGGACAGGGGCAAGATACGCAGTATTTT,.,TRBJ2-3,TRBV28,TRBD1
CASSSTAFEQYF,TGTGCCAGCAGCTCCACAGCGTTTGAGCAGTACTTC,.,TRBJ2-7,TRBV28,.
CATRDDNSYEQYF,TGTGCCACCCGGGACGACAACTCCTACGAGCAGTACTTC,few,TRBJ2-7,TRBV12-3/TRBV12-4,.
CSARDSVVGGASYEQYF,TGCAGTGCTAGAGACTCGGTTGTGGGAGGGGCCTCCTACGAGCAGTACTTC,.,TRBJ2-7,TRBV20-1,TRBD2
CASSPWDGEQYF,TGTGCCAGCAGCCCCTGGGACGGGGAGCAGTACTTC,few,TRBJ2-7,TRBV7-9,.
CASSESQGRLSYEQYF,TGTGCCAGCAGCGAAAGTCAGGGGCGCCTCTCCTACGAGCAGTACTTC,.,TRBJ2-7,TRBV28,.
CASSAWTSPHEQFF,TGTGCCAGCAGCGCGTGGACTAGTCCCCATGAGCAGTTCTTC,many,TRBJ2-1,TRBV7-9,TRBD2
CASSEKGRSSSAFF,TGCGCCAGCAGCGAAAAAGGACGGAGCTCTTCGGCTTTCTTT,.,TRBJ1-1,TRBV5-1,.
CASSYSGRGPVRYEQYF,TGTGCCAGCAGTTACTCGGGGCGGGGGCCAGTACGCTACGAGCAGTACTTC,.,TRBJ2-7,TRBV6-2/TRBV6-3,.
CASSIGGMNTEAFF,TGTGCCAGTAGTATAGGCGGGATGAACACTGAAGCTTTCTTT,few,TRBJ1-1,TRBV19,.
CASSFGGRAYEQYF,TGTGCCAGCAGTTTTGGGGGGAGAGCCTACGAGCAGTACTTC,.,TRBJ2-7,TRBV28,.
CASNLQPYEQYF,TGTGCCAGCAATTTACAGCCTTACGAGCAGTACTTC,few,TRBJ2-7,TRBV5-5,.
CSATPLDTGGVQPQHF,TGCAGTGCTACCCCTCTGGACACAGGGGGCGTTCAGCCCCAGCATTTT,.,TRBJ1-5,TRBV20-1,TRBD1
CASRVTGRKGDEQFF,TGTGCCAGCCGAGTTACCGGGAGGAAAGGGGATGAGCAGTTCTTC,few,TRBJ2-1,TRBV27,TRBD2
CASSPRGASGFEQFF,TGTGCCAGCAGCCCTCGCGGGGCTAGCGGATTTGAGCAGTTCTTC,.,TRBJ2-1,TRBV3-1,TRBD2
CSARSTGRYEQYF,TGCAGTGCTAGGTCGACAGGGAGGTACGAGCAGTACTTC,many,TRBJ2-7,TRBV20-1,.
CASSAAGMWNQPQHF,TGTGCCAGCAGTGCTGCAGGGATGTGGAATCAGCCCCAGCATTTT,few,TRBJ1-5,TRBV6-1,.
CASSLDGGGNTIYF,TGCGCCAGCAGCTTGGACGGGGGAGGAAACACCATATATTTT,few,TRBJ1-3,TRBV5-1,.
CAGNLAGEETQYF,TGTGCCGGTAATTTAGCGGGAGAAGAGACCCAGTACTTC,.,TRBJ2-5,TRBV18,TRBD2